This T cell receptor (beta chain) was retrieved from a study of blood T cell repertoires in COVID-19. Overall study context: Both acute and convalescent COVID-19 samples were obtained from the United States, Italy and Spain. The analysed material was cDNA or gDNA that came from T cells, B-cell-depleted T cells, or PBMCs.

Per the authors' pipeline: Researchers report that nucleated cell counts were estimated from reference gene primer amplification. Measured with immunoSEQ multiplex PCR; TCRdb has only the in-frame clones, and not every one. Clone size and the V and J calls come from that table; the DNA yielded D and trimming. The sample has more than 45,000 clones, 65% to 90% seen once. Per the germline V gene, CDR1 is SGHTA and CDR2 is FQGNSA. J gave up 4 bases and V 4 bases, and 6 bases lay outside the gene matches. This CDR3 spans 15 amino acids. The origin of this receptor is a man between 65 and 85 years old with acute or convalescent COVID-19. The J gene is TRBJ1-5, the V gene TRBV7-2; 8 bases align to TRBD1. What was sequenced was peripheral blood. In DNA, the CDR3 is TGTGCCAGCAGCTCCCCGGACAGGGCTAATCAGCCCCAGCATTTT. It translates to CASSSPDRANQPQHF.